This entry concerns a single T cell receptor beta chain. The germline gives CDR1 MDHEN, CDR2 SYDVKM. The V gene end was trimmed by 2 bases and the J gene end by 1 base; junction bases not matched to a gene: 10. The CDR3 runs 19 residues. The source of the sample is a study of blood T cell repertoires in COVID-19. Generated by immunoSEQ multiplex PCR, the TCRdb table keeps only in-frame clones and is missing some. The top ten clones hold 2.5% to 3.5% of a sample with about 360,000 clones, 65% to 85% of them seen once. The sample taken for sequencing was peripheral blood. This chain links TRBV28 with TRBJ2-3; 12 positions match TRBD2. This receptor was taken from a man in his thirties or forties with active or convalescent COVID-19. CDR3: CASSLAASGRVRGTDTQYF. The CDR3 DNA reads TGTGCCAGCAGTTTAGCGGCTAGCGGGAGGGTCAGGGGCACAGATACGCAGTATTTT.